This passage covers 11 T cell receptor beta chains from one sample sequenced in a study of CD8+ T cells in alopecia areata. The sequencing template was cDNA reverse transcribed from extracted RNA. Sequenced by immunoSEQ multiplex PCR; TCRdb stores in-frame clones only, minus some. Among fewer than 80,000 clones listed, approximately 60% were seen once. The source was CD8+ T cells sorted from blood, collected at week 0. The receptors originated from a human donor with alopecia areata.

This clone showed up just once. The V gene is TRBV4-1, the J gene TRBJ2-3, with 9 bases matching TRBD2. The ends lost 3 bases at V and 6 bases at J; junction bases unmatched: 7. The germline V gene encodes CDR1 MGHRA and CDR2 YSYEKL. This CDR3 region has 15 residues. DNA for the CDR3: TGCGCCAGCAGCCAGAGCGGGGGGCCGGGGGATACGCAGTATTTT. Encoded protein: CASSQSGGPGDTQYF.

The V and J genes are TRBV19 and TRBJ2-7; D perhaps matches TRBD2 (5 bases). The CDR3 has 13 residues. V was shortened by 3 bases and J by 0 bases, with 6 bases between the two germline ends. The germline V gene has CDR1 LNHDA and CDR2 SQIVND (reference sequence). CDR3 amino acids: CASSMGSSYEQYF. The CDR3 DNA is TGTGCCAGTAGTATGGGGAGCTCCTACGAGCAGTACTTC.

This clone was counted a few times. The identical CDR3 is also encoded by other nucleotide sequences in the sample. The chain recombines TRBV5-1 with TRBJ2-7; weak D call: TRBD2 (5 bases). The V end lost 1 base, the J end lost 3 bases, and 8 bases lay between the germline ends. Germline assignment: CDR1 SGHRS and CDR2 YFSETQ. The CDR3 totals 13 residues. In DNA form, the CDR3 reads TGCGCCAGCAGCTTGTTGAGGGACTACGAGCAGTACTTC. This encodes CASSLLRDYEQYF. Variable domain in full (rest from reference TRBV5-1 and TRBJ2-7): KAGVTQTPRYLIKTRGQQVTLSCSPISGHRSVSWYQQTPGQGLQFLFEYFSETQRNKGNFPGRFSGRQFSNSRSEMNVSTLELGDSALYLCASSLLRDYEQYFGPGTRLTVT.

This clone was picked up many times. The chain recombines TRBV25-1 with TRBJ1-1; the D is unclear. V lost 8 bases to trimming and J lost 0 bases, with 16 bases between them. CDR1 MGHDK and CDR2 SYGVNS come from the germline V gene. The CDR3 is made up of 15 amino acids. The CDR3 loop reads CASPRYHSLNTEAFF. The CDR3 DNA is TGTGCCAGCCCGCGTTATCACTCCCTGAACACTGAAGCTTTCTTT.

This clone was counted a few times. The genes are TRBV7-9 and TRBJ1-3; unclear D gene. Trimming removed 7 bases from V and 1 base from J, with 17 bases in between. The CDR3 contains 16 residues. Germline CDR1 is SEHNR and CDR2 is FQNEAQ (reference sequence). The CDR3 here is CASIPRTLLSGNTIYF. The CDR3 DNA sequence: TGTGCCAGCATCCCTCGGACGCTACTTTCTGGAAACACCATATATTTT. The whole variable domain, filled in from reference TRBV7-9 and TRBJ1-3, reads DTGVSQNPRHKITKRGQNVTFRCDPISEHNRLYWYRQTLGQGPEFLTYFQNEAQLEKSRLLSDRFSAERPKGSFSTLEIQRTEQGDSAMYLCASIPRTLLSGNTIYFGEGSWLTVV.

The sample holds many counts of this clone. V usage is TRBV28 and J usage is TRBJ2-1, with 10 bases identical to TRBD1. Per germline, CDR1 MDHEN and CDR2 SYDVKM. J was trimmed by 6 bases and V by 2 bases; bases with no gene match: 7. The CDR3 extends over 16 amino acids. CDR3 sequence reads: CASSLMSTGGRNEQFF. The CDR3 DNA follows: TGTGCCAGCAGTTTAATGTCGACAGGGGGCCGCAATGAGCAGTTCTTC. Filled out from reference TRBV28 and TRBJ2-1, the complete variable domain reads DVKVTQSSRYLVKRTGEKVFLECVQDMDHENMFWYRQDPGLGLRLIYFSYDVKMKEKGDIPEGYSVSREKKERFSLILESASTNQTSMYLCASSLMSTGGRNEQFFGPGTRLTVL.

This chain joins TRBV6-5 and TRBJ2-5; D assignment may be TRBD1 or TRBD2 (5 bases each). CDR3 size: 13 residues. The V gene lost 4 bases and the J gene lost 5 bases, with 11 bases spanning the gap. The germline V gene encodes CDR1 MNHEY and CDR2 SVGAGI. The CDR3 coding sequence is TGTGCCAGCAGTTCTCAGGGACGGGAGACCCAGTACTTC. Residues: CASSSQGRETQYF.

V usage is TRBV7-8 and J usage is TRBJ2-1, with 11 bases aligning to TRBD2. Germline V gene data show CDR1 as SGHVS and CDR2 as FQNEAQ. The CDR3 covers 16 residues. V was clipped by 6 bases and J by 3 bases; unmatched bases: 7. This CDR3 reads CASSLLAGGVYNEQFF. CDR3 DNA sequence: TGTGCCAGCAGTCTTCTAGCGGGGGGAGTCTACAATGAGCAGTTCTTC. Complete variable domain (other parts from reference TRBV7-8 and TRBJ2-1): GAGVSQSPRYKVAKRGQDVALRCDPISGHVSLFWYQQALGQGPEFLTYFQNEAQLDKSGLPSDRFFAERPEGSVSTLKIQRTQQEDSAVYLCASSLLAGGVYNEQFFGPGTRLTVL.

In its sample, this clone was seen a few times. This sequence joins TRBV4-3 and TRBJ2-7; TRBD2 matches 12 bases. Germline loops: CDR1 LGHNA, CDR2 YSLEER. The CDR3 spans 15 residues. Trimming cost V 5 bases and J 2 bases; bases outside gene matches: 4. CDR3 sequence: CASSTASGRAYEQYF. In nucleotides, the CDR3 is TGCGCCAGCAGCACCGCTAGCGGGAGGGCCTACGAGCAGTACTTC.

The sample holds a few counts of this clone. The chain uses TRBV7-6 and TRBJ1-5; 7 bases map to TRBD1. J was trimmed by 6 bases and V by 3 bases; bases with no gene match: 11. CDR1 SGHVS and CDR2 FNYEAQ come from the germline V gene. The CDR3 runs 16 residues. CDR3 protein: CASSFLPDRSFQPQHF. In DNA form, the CDR3 reads TGTGCCAGCAGCTTTTTGCCGGACAGGTCTTTTCAGCCCCAGCATTTT.

In its sample, this clone was seen once. V gene TRBV29-1 combines with J gene TRBJ2-7; D possibly matches TRBD1 or TRBD2 (5 bases each). V was pared by 5 bases and J by 2 bases, with 16 bases between. This CDR3 region has 14 residues. From germline, CDR1 is SQVTM and CDR2 ANQGSEA. The CDR3 loop is CSVTRTSGPYEQYF. Here the CDR3 DNA reads TGCAGCGTTACCAGGACAAGCGGACCCTACGAGCAGTACTTC.